These 7 T cell receptor beta chains originate from one sample sequenced in a study of cytomegalovirus exposure and HLA in healthy donors. The PCR had 60 Vbeta and 13 Jbeta primers. Sequenced by immunoSEQ multiplex PCR; TCRdb stores in-frame clones only, minus some. Counted here are about 160,000 clones, roughly 80% occurring once; the ten biggest clones make up about 7.7%. The sequenced material came from PBMCs. Receptors originate from a woman aged 25 to 39 in good health and CMV-seropositive.

The CDR3 DNA follows: TGTGCCAGCAGCCCGTCTTTTGAGTATGGCTACACCTTC. Amino acids: CASSPSFEYGYTF. The V and J genes are TRBV6-5 and TRBJ1-2; D unclear. The CDR3 has 13 residues. V was cut by 6 bases and J by 5 bases, with 13 bases left in between. The germline CDR1 and CDR2 sequences are MNHEY and SVGAGI.

The chain joins TRBV19 to TRBJ2-1, with 10 bases matching TRBD2. The CDR3 is 17 amino acids. After removal of 5 bases from V and 4 bases from J, the junction contained 11 bases not matched to a gene. CDR1 LNHDA and CDR2 SQIVND come from the germline V gene (reference sequence). The CDR3 protein is CASSLHSGGTLYNEQFF. The CDR3 bases are TGTGCCAGTAGTCTTCATAGCGGGGGGACTTTATACAATGAGCAGTTCTTC.

The chain links TRBV11-2 to TRBJ2-7; 10 bases map to TRBD1. Germline V gives CDR1 SGHAT, CDR2 FQNNGV. The CDR3 runs 15 residues. V lost 5 bases and J lost 5; bases outside the gene matches: 9. The chain's CDR3 is CASSPTGQGTNEQYF. Here the CDR3 DNA reads TGTGCCAGCAGCCCCACGGGACAGGGGACGAACGAGCAGTACTTC.

The CDR3 sequence is CASTSWGGVEDFQETQYF. CDR3 in DNA: TGTGCCAGCACCTCGTGGGGAGGGGTGGAAGATTTCCAAGAGACCCAGTACTTC. This chain uses TRBV5-8 with TRBJ2-5, with TRBD2 matching 7 bases. The trim removed 6 bases at V and 1 base at J, leaving 18 bases unmatched. From germline, CDR1 is SGHTS and CDR2 YDEGEE. CDR3 length: 18 amino acids.

This clone was recorded once. CDR3 coding DNA: TGTGCCAGCAGTTTCCCGGGTGGCCCTGAAGCTTTCTTT. Protein product: CASSFPGGPEAFF. The chain links TRBV28 to TRBJ1-1; no clear D gene. V was trimmed by 3 bases and J by 6 bases, leaving 11 bases between them. The CDR3 sequence is 13 residues long. Germline V CDR1 and CDR2: MDHEN, SYDVKM.

This clone was detected only a few times. The chain employs TRBV30 and TRBJ2-3, with TRBD2 matching over 9 bases. The CDR3 loop spans 15 amino acids. V trimming: 0 bases; J trimming: 2 bases; junction bases outside the gene matches: 3. Germline assignment: CDR1 GTSNPN and CDR2 SVGIG (reference sequence). The CDR3 nucleotides read TGTGCCTGGAGTGTAGCGGGGGGCCCCACAGATACGCAGTATTTT. This codes for CAWSVAGGPTDTQYF. Full variable domain (missing parts from reference TRBV30 and TRBJ2-3): SQTIHQWPATLVQPVGSPLSLECTVEGTSNPNLYWYRQAAGRGLQLLFYSVGIGQISSEVPQNLSASRPQDRQFILSSKKLLLSDSGFYLCAWSVAGGPTDTQYFGPGTRLTVL.

This clone was counted a single time. The rearrangement joins TRBV7-9 to TRBJ2-4, with TRBD2 matching over 7 bases. CDR1 is SEHNR, CDR2 FQNEAQ, per germline (reference sequence). V shed 3 bases and J 9 bases; nucleotides not matched to a gene: 5. The CDR3 spans 13 residues. CDR3 loop: CASSFPREGIQYF. CDR3 in DNA: TGTGCCAGCAGCTTCCCCAGGGAGGGCATTCAGTACTTC.